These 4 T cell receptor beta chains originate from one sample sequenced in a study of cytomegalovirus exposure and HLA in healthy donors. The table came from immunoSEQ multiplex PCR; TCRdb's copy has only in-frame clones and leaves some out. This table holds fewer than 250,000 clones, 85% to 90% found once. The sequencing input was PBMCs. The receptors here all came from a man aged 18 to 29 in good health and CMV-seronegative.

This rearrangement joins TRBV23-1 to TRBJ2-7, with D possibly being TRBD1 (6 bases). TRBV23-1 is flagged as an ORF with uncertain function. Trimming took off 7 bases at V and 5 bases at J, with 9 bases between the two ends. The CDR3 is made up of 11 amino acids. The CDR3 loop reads CASTQGNEQYF. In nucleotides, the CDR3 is TGCGCCAGCACACAGGGTAACGAGCAGTACTTC.

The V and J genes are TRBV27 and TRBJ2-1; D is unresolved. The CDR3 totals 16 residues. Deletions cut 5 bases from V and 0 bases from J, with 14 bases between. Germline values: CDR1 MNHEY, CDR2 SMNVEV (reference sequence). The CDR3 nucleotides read TGTGCCAGCAGTCCCGTCGACTGGAGCTCCTACAATGAGCAGTTCTTC. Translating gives CASSPVDWSSYNEQFF.

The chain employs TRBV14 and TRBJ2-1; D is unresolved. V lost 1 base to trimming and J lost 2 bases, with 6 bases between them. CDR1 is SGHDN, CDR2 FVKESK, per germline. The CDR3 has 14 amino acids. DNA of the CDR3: TGTGCCAGCAGCCAAGGGAGTACCTACAATGAGCAGTTCTTC. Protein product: CASSQGSTYNEQFF.

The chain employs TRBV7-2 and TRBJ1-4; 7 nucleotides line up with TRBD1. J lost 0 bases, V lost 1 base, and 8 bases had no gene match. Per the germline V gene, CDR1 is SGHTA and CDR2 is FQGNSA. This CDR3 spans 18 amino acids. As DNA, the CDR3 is TGTGCCAGCAGCTTAGGTCGGGACAGCATAGCAACTAATGAAAAACTGTTTTTT. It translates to CASSLGRDSIATNEKLFF.